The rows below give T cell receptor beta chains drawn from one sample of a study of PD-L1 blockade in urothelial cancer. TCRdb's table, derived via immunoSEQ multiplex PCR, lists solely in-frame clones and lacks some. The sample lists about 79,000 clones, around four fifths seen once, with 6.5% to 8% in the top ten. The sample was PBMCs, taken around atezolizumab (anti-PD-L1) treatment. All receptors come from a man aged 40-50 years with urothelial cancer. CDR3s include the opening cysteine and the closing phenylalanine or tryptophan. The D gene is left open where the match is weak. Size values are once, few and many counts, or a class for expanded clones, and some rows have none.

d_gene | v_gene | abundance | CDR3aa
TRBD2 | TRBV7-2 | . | CASSLPQAGGPVKKETQYF
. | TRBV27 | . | CASRLPQSTYEQYF
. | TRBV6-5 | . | CASRPPGLENTIYF
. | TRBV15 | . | CATLNSYNEQFF
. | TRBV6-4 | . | CASSRQLRTGELFF
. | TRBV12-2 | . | CASRSVPGHLFSGANVLTF
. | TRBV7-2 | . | CASSLTTGKAFF
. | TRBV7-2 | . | CASSFGALAKNIQYF
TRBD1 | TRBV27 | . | CASSLEGASDYNEQFF
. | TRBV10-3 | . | CAISELGGGRTEAFF
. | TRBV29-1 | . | CSVRSGLNTEAFF
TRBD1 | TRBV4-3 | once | CASSQDLGQGVSSTDTQYF
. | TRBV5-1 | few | CASSLGQSYGYTF
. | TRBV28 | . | CASRSSGPGSLAKNIQYF
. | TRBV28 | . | CASRTLQGSTFF
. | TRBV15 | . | CATSRDPKSNTEAFF
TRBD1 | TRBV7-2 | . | CASSLGQTNYGYTF
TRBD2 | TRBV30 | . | CAWSVLAGDTGELFF
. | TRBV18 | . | CASSRQGKSYEQYF
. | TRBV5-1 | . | CASSFNDGSQETQYF
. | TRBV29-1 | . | CSVVTGPFYGYTF
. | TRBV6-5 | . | CASKRTTYSNQPQHF